The entry below gives a single TCR beta chain sequence along with its context. This may come from a read error, since a much larger clone is one base off. The data belong to a study of early T cells in non-severe SARS-CoV-2 infection. Background on the study: Alpha and beta chains were unpaired, from unsorted whole-blood bulk RNA.

Researchers tagged individual cDNA molecules with unique molecular identifiers. TCRdb reprocessed the 5' RACE reads via MiXCR and lists one record per CDR3 protein. The sample carries about 99,000 distinct CDR3 sequences, 16% recorded once. Germline V lookup: CDR1 DFQATT, CDR2 SNEGSKA (reference sequence). The CDR3 sequence is 13 residues long. The sequence derives from an adult who was a healthcare worker with PCR-confirmed SARS-CoV-2 infection or an uninfected control (not recorded which). V is TRBV20-1 and J is TRBJ2-2; D tentatively reads TRBD1 or TRBD2 (5 bases each). Sequencing used whole blood. CDR3 sequence: CSARDLGTGELVF. CDR3 DNA: TGCAGTGCTAGAGATCTTGGGACCGGGGAGCTGGTTTTT.